What follows are 21 T cell receptor beta chains derived from one specimen sequenced in a study of blood T cell repertoires in COVID-19. This table comes from immunoSEQ multiplex PCR, and its TCRdb copy is limited to in-frame clones, with some not included. The sample has tens of thousands of clones, roughly 82% seen once. Sequencing was performed on peripheral blood. The source is a human donor in a cohort sampled during active COVID-19.

The gene calls are TRBV20-1 and TRBJ2-1; the match to TRBD2 covers 8 bases. From germline, CDR1 is DFQATT and CDR2 SNEGSKA (reference sequence). The CDR3 spans 11 residues. V gave up 3 bases and J gave up 15 bases; unmatched junction bases: 7. CDR3 coding DNA: TGCAGTGCTAGTCCCGGGACTAGTACGTTCTTC. Its translation: CSASPGTSTFF.

The chain joins TRBV5-1 to TRBJ1-2, with a tentative D call TRBD1 (6 bases). Trimming shortened V by 4 bases and J by 8 bases, and 18 bases separated the two germline ends. Germline V lookup: CDR1 SGHRS, CDR2 YFSETQ. The CDR3 spans 14 residues. CDR3 nucleotides: TGCGCCAGCAGCACCGGGACAACTGAGGGAGGCTACACCTTC. It codes for CASSTGTTEGGYTF. The variable domain in full, completed from reference TRBV5-1 and TRBJ1-2, reads KAGVTQTPRYLIKTRGQQVTLSCSPISGHRSVSWYQQTPGQGLQFLFEYFSETQRNKGNFPGRFSGRQFSNSRSEMNVSTLELGDSALYLCASSTGTTEGGYTFGSGTRLTVV.

This clone was detected once. The chain recombines TRBV23-1 with TRBJ2-4, with a weak D call TRBD2 (6 bases). TRBV23-1 is labeled an ORF, and its function is uncertain. V was cut by 0 bases and J by 0 bases, with 9 bases left in between. This CDR3 region has 16 residues. In DNA form, the CDR3 reads TGCGCCAGCAGTCAATCCCCGGGAGTAGCCAAAAACATTCAGTACTTC. Encoded protein: CASSQSPGVAKNIQYF.

The gene calls are TRBV5-6 and TRBJ2-2; a weak D match, TRBD2 (5 bases). The CDR3 covers 16 residues. Germline lookup yields CDR1 SGHDT and CDR2 YYEEEE. V was shortened by 1 base and J by 0 bases, with 10 bases between the two germline ends. The CDR3 here is CASSLLDYANTGELFF. The CDR3 nucleotides read TGTGCCAGCAGCTTGCTAGACTACGCGAACACCGGGGAGCTGTTTTTT.

The chain links TRBV5-6 to TRBJ2-7, with 9 bases lining up with TRBD1. With 4 bases clipped from V and 6 bases from J, the junction kept 8 bases outside the gene matches. The length of the CDR3 is 14 residues. Germline loops: CDR1 SGHDT, CDR2 YYEEEE. The CDR3 region is CASSTPGQGFEQYF. The CDR3 bases are TGTGCCAGCAGCACTCCGGGACAGGGATTCGAGCAGTACTTC.

This clone was seen at least ten times. The V and J genes are TRBV27 and TRBJ2-3; D may be TRBD1 (5 bases). CDR1 is MNHEY, CDR2 SMNVEV, per germline (reference sequence). The germline V and J ends were trimmed by 4 bases and 1 base, with 9 bases remaining between them. This CDR3 region has 14 residues. The CDR3 reads CASSWGKGTDTQYF. CDR3 DNA sequence: TGTGCCAGCAGTTGGGGCAAGGGCACAGATACGCAGTATTTT.

CDR3 nucleotide sequence: TGTGCCAGTAGTATCGAGTGGAATGAGCAGTTCTTC. It yields the protein CASSIEWNEQFF. V usage is TRBV19 and J usage is TRBJ2-1; D uncertain. The germline gives CDR1 LNHDA, CDR2 SQIVND (reference sequence). The CDR3 has 12 amino acids. Trimming removed 3 bases from V and 7 bases from J, with 7 bases in between.

This clone appeared a single time. The chain links TRBV29-1 to TRBJ1-4, with 9 bases aligning to TRBD1. The V gene's germline CDR1 is SQVTM and CDR2 ANQGSEA. This CDR3 region has 14 residues. V trimming: 0 bases; J trimming: 8 bases; junction bases outside the gene matches: 4. This CDR3 is CSVEDRTGGEKLFF. CDR3 coding DNA: TGCAGCGTTGAAGATCGTACAGGGGGCGAAAAACTGTTTTTT.

The V and J genes are TRBV10-3 and TRBJ2-7; D possibly corresponds to TRBD1 (5 bases). The V end was cut by 6 bases, the J end by 0 bases, with 6 bases between. The CDR3 length is 12 residues. The germline V gene encodes CDR1 ENHRY and CDR2 SYGVKD. Here the CDR3 reads CAIRDTSYEQYF. CDR3 nucleotides: TGTGCCATCAGGGACACCTCCTACGAGCAGTACTTC.

The gene calls are TRBV11-2 and TRBJ1-4, with 7 bases aligning to TRBD1. CDR3 size: 14 residues. Germline V CDR1 and CDR2: SGHAT, FQNNGV. V dropped 3 bases and J dropped 8; count of bases not matched to a gene: 6. As DNA, the CDR3 is TGTGCCAGCAGCTTTCGAAGGGGGCAGGAAAAACTGTTTTTT. Translating it yields CASSFRRGQEKLFF.

The chain joins TRBV18 to TRBJ2-7; D possibly corresponds to TRBD1 (6 bases). Germline-derived CDR1 and CDR2 are KGHSH and LQKENI. This CDR3 contains 13 residues. With 4 bases removed from V and 4 bases from J, the gap between germline ends came to 11 bases. The CDR3 loop is CASSLSGQYEQYF. In nucleotides, the CDR3 is TGTGCCAGCTCACTAAGTGGACAGTACGAGCAGTACTTC. The full variable domain, completed using reference TRBV18 and TRBJ2-7, is NAGVMQNPRHLVRRRGQEARLRCSPMKGHSHVYWYRQLPEEGLKFMVYLQKENIIDESGMPKERFSAEFPKEGPSILRIQQVVRGDSAAYFCASSLSGQYEQYFGPGTRLTVT.

V gene TRBV28 combines with J gene TRBJ2-7; perhaps TRBD2 as D (5 bases). V was cut by 1 base and J by 3 bases, with 10 bases left in between. This CDR3 region has 14 residues. Germline V gene data show CDR1 as MDHEN and CDR2 as SYDVKM. CDR3 nucleotide sequence: TGTGCCAGCAGTTTATTCCGGGGATACTACGAGCAGTACTTC. Protein sequence: CASSLFRGYYEQYF.

The chain is built from TRBV5-8 and TRBJ2-7; TRBD1 matches at 11 bases. There are 14 residues in the CDR3. Germline V gives CDR1 SGHTS, CDR2 YDEGEE. V trimming: 5 bases; J trimming: 3 bases; junction bases outside the gene matches: 4. For the CDR3, the DNA is TGTGCCAGCAGGATGGACAGGGGGCTCTACGAGCAGTACTTC. Translated: CASRMDRGLYEQYF.

This chain links TRBV6-6 with TRBJ2-2, with 8 bases identical to TRBD1. The germline gives CDR1 MNHNY, CDR2 SVGAGI (reference sequence). The CDR3 totals 12 residues. V gave up 8 bases and J gave up 6 bases; unmatched junction bases: 2. This chain's CDR3 is CASGQGAGELFF. In nucleotides, the CDR3 is TGTGCCAGCGGACAGGGTGCCGGGGAGCTGTTTTTT.

This chain uses TRBV19 with TRBJ1-5; D is undetermined. Germline lookup yields CDR1 LNHDA and CDR2 SQIVND (reference sequence). The V gene lost 5 bases and the J gene lost 6 bases, with 11 bases spanning the gap. CDR3 length: 13 residues. CDR3 region: CASSGDGRQPQHF. The CDR3 region has the DNA TGTGCCAGTAGTGGCGATGGGCGTCAGCCCCAGCATTTT.

This clone is a singleton in its sample. The gene calls are TRBV3-1 (or the pseudogene TRBV3-2) and TRBJ1-1; 8 bases are a match to TRBD1. Germline trimming cut 4 bases from V and 1 base from J; bases unmatched to any gene: 2. CDR3 length: 14 residues. CDR1 and CDR2 (germline): LGHDT, YNNKEL (reference sequence). The CDR3 DNA is TGTGCCAGCAGCCTAGGGACAGGGAACACTGAAGCTTTCTTT. Its translation: CASSLGTGNTEAFF.

This chain uses TRBV11-3 with TRBJ2-1; D may be TRBD1 (6 bases). Germline loops: CDR1 SGHNT, CDR2 YENEEA. This CDR3 is built from 16 residues. The V and J ends lost 1 base and 5 bases respectively, with 15 bases between them. CDR3 loop: CASSLGVRDTHNEQFF. DNA of the CDR3: TGTGCCAGCAGCTTAGGGGTTCGGGACACGCACAATGAGCAGTTCTTC.

The chain is built from TRBV7-8 and TRBJ1-2; TRBD1 aligns across 7 bases. This CDR3 has 16 amino acids. Unmatched junction bases numbered 15, after V lost 5 bases and J lost 6 bases. In germline, CDR1 is SGHVS, CDR2 FQNEAQ. The CDR3 DNA is TGTGCCAGCAGCCCGAACCGCCGACAGGGAGGAGATGGCTACACCTTC. Protein product: CASSPNRRQGGDGYTF.

The chain couples TRBV5-4 to TRBJ2-3; 8 bases agree with TRBD2. The CDR3 runs 14 residues. Germline loops: CDR1 SGHNT, CDR2 YYREEE (reference sequence). Trimming removed 3 bases from V and 5 bases from J; junction bases left unmatched: 5. This chain's CDR3 is CASSWGGLVDTQYF. DNA of the CDR3: TGTGCCAGCAGCTGGGGGGGACTAGTAGATACGCAGTATTTT.

This chain uses TRBV2 with TRBJ1-6, with D perhaps TRBD1 (5 bases). Trimming shortened V by 7 bases and J by 10 bases, and 14 bases separated the two germline ends. The CDR3 loop spans 13 amino acids. Germline CDR1 is SNHLY and CDR2 is FYNNEI. The CDR3, as DNA: TGTGCCAGCACCCCCCCAGGGTACTCACCCCTCCACTTT. Translation gives CASTPPGYSPLHF.

Concerning this clone: Additional DNA sequences in this sample encode the identical CDR3. V is TRBV6-5 and J is TRBJ1-6; D may be TRBD1 (5 bases). Trimming pared 6 bases from V and 11 bases from J, leaving 8 bases between. Germline CDR1 reads MNHEY; CDR2 reads SVGAGI. This CDR3 spans 11 amino acids. Here the CDR3 reads CASSQGAPLHF. CDR3 nucleotides: TGTGCCAGCAGCCAAGGGGCACCCCTCCACTTT.